The 28 T cell receptor beta chains in this list originate from one sample, sequenced in a study of shared clonotypes between healthy human individuals. TCRdb's copy holds only in-frame clones and misses some; the assay was immunoSEQ multiplex PCR. In the table there are about 490,000 clones, around 80% of which are singletons. The sequenced sample was PBMCs. These receptors originate from a woman aged 40 to 55 in good health. Some clones in this sample may be carry-over from other donors' samples.

The rearrangement uses TRBV5-4 and TRBJ2-3; TRBD2 matches 10 bases. The CDR3 has 20 amino acids. CDR1 is SGHNT, CDR2 YYREEE, per germline (reference sequence). J lost 4 bases, V lost 1 base, and 18 bases had no gene match. The CDR3 reads CASSLMGAGASGSHADTQYF. In DNA, the CDR3 is TGTGCCAGCAGCTTGATGGGGGCCGGGGCTAGCGGGAGTCATGCAGATACGCAGTATTTT.

CDR3 DNA sequence: TGTGCCAGCAGCTTGGATAGGAGGGGAACTAATGAAAAACTGTTTTTT. Its protein product is CASSLDRRGTNEKLFF. V and J are TRBV5-4 and TRBJ1-4, with a possible D match to TRBD1 (5 bases). The germline V gene has CDR1 SGHNT and CDR2 YYREEE (reference sequence). V was clipped by 0 bases and J by 1 base, with 10 bases between them. This CDR3 region has 16 residues. Variable domain in full (rest from reference TRBV5-4 and TRBJ1-4): ETGVTQSPTHLIKTRGQQVTLRCSSQSGHNTVSWYQQALGQGPQFIFQYYREEENGRGNFPPRFSGLQFPNYSSELNVNALELDDSALYLCASSLDRRGTNEKLFFGSGTQLSVL.

The V call is TRBV27, the J call TRBJ2-5; TRBD2 is a possible D gene (6 bases). This CDR3 is 19 amino acids long. CDR1 is MNHEY and CDR2 is SMNVEV in the germline V gene (reference sequence). Trimming left V 5 bases short and J 5 bases short, with 30 bases between. The CDR3 DNA follows: TGTGCCAGCAGTCCACTATTTGGAGGGGCGGGCAGCCAACGGGAGACCCAGTACTTC. Translating it yields CASSPLFGGAGSQRETQYF.

There are a few counts of this clone. V usage is TRBV2 and J usage is TRBJ1-5; no clear D. The V end was cut by 3 bases, the J end by 6 bases, with 21 bases between. The CDR3 runs 17 residues. Germline CDR1 is SNHLY and CDR2 is FYNNEI. CDR3 sequence (DNA): TGTGCCAGCAGTGACCGAAGGGTTGACTACGGCAGTCAGCCCCAGCATTTT. It codes for CASSDRRVDYGSQPQHF.

The V and J genes are TRBV29-1 and TRBJ2-3, with 12 bases lining up with TRBD2. Germline CDR1 reads SQVTM; CDR2 reads ANQGSEA. V was clipped by 7 bases and J by 4 bases; unmatched bases: 15. The CDR3 has 17 amino acids. The CDR3, as DNA: TGCAGCGGATTGATGGTGACTAGCGGGAGAAGTGCAGATACGCAGTATTTT. Residues: CSGLMVTSGRSADTQYF.

The J gene is TRBJ1-2, the V gene TRBV9, with D tentatively TRBD1 (5 bases). CDR1 and CDR2 from the germline V gene are SGDLS and YYNGEE. The CDR3 runs to 15 residues. The ends were cut back, 4 bases at V and 0 bases at J, with 13 bases in the middle. The CDR3 loop reads CASSPRGESNYGYTF. In DNA, the CDR3 is TGTGCCAGCAGCCCCCGAGGGGAGTCTAACTATGGCTACACCTTC.

This chain connects TRBV27 to TRBJ2-1, with 8 nucleotides matching TRBD2. With V trimmed by 5 bases and J by 5 bases, 14 bases remained unmatched. There are 17 residues in the CDR3. Looked up from germline, CDR1 is MNHEY and CDR2 is SMNVEV (reference sequence). CDR3 DNA sequence: TGTGCCAGCAGTCCCCAGCATGCGGGGGGAGGTCACAATGAGCAGTTCTTC. As protein: CASSPQHAGGGHNEQFF.

The V call is TRBV7-3, the J call TRBJ2-7; 11 bases are a match to TRBD2. Trimming took 5 bases from V and 2 from J; bases not matched to a gene: 2. The CDR3 runs to 14 residues. The germline V gene encodes CDR1 SGHTA and CDR2 FQGTGA. CDR3 DNA: TGTGCCAGCAGCACTAGCGGGAGAGCCTACGAGCAGTACTTC. Encoded protein: CASSTSGRAYEQYF.

This chain links TRBV18 with TRBJ1-1; 9 bases line up with TRBD1. Trimming took 3 bases from V and 4 from J; bases not matched to a gene: 9. CDR1 and CDR2 from the germline V gene are KGHSH and LQKENI. The CDR3 loop spans 16 amino acids. In DNA form, the CDR3 reads TGTGCCAGCTCACCTTTTGGGACAGGGTTGGTCACTGAAGCTTTCTTT. Protein sequence: CASSPFGTGLVTEAFF.

This rearrangement joins TRBV10-2 to TRBJ1-5; 7 positions agree with TRBD1. V gave up 7 bases and J gave up 0 bases; unmatched junction bases: 3. CDR1 and CDR2 from the germline V gene are WSHSY and SAAADI. CDR3 length: 14 amino acids. The CDR3 DNA sequence: TGCGCCAGCACCCGGGACAGTAGCAATCAGCCCCAGCATTTT. This gives the protein CASTRDSSNQPQHF.

The chain joins TRBV6-1 to TRBJ2-7; TRBD1 agrees at 9 bases. V trimming: 4 bases; J trimming: 5 bases; junction bases outside the gene matches: 6. From germline, CDR1 is MNHNS and CDR2 SASEGT. The CDR3 is 14 amino acids. CDR3 loop: CASSVDRGTHEQYF. Written as DNA, the CDR3 is TGTGCCAGCAGTGTCGACAGGGGGACCCACGAGCAGTACTTC.

J is TRBJ2-3 and V is TRBV30; 13 bases are a match to TRBD2. CDR1 and CDR2 from the germline V gene are GTSNPN and SVGIG (reference sequence). This CDR3 comprises 14 residues. Trimming cost V 4 bases and J 9 bases; bases outside gene matches: 7. CDR3 nucleotides: TGTGCCTGGAACCTCGGGACTAGCGGGGTAACGCAGTATTTT. It codes for CAWNLGTSGVTQYF.

The V and J genes are TRBV25-1 and TRBJ2-1, with 8 bases identical to TRBD2. Germline trimming cut 8 bases from V and 6 bases from J; bases unmatched to any gene: 12. The CDR3 spans 15 residues. Germline lookup yields CDR1 MGHDK and CDR2 SYGVNS. The CDR3 loop reads CASGGLGAGGNEQFF. For the CDR3, the DNA is TGTGCCAGCGGGGGTTTGGGCGCGGGAGGCAATGAGCAGTTCTTC.

V gene TRBV28 combines with J gene TRBJ1-2; 8 nucleotides match TRBD1. After removal of 5 bases from V and 7 bases from J, the junction contained 15 bases not matched to a gene. CDR1 and CDR2 (germline): MDHEN, SYDVKM. The length of the CDR3 is 16 residues. The CDR3 is CASSIISGQGARGYTF. The CDR3 DNA is TGTGCCAGCAGTATCATCTCTGGGCAGGGGGCGCGTGGCTACACCTTC.

V usage is TRBV29-1 and J usage is TRBJ2-7; 10 bases fit TRBD2. V dropped 1 base and J dropped 2; count of bases not matched to a gene: 11. CDR1 and CDR2 (germline): SQVTM, ANQGSEA. The CDR3 runs 17 residues. Here the CDR3 reads CSVEAGVEREGPYEQYF. The DNA for the CDR3 is TGCAGCGTTGAAGCGGGGGTTGAGCGGGAGGGCCCCTACGAGCAGTACTTC.

This clone has just one count. The J gene is TRBJ2-2, the V gene TRBV7-2; TRBD2 might be the D (6 bases). This CDR3 contains 14 residues. Germline assignment: CDR1 SGHTA and CDR2 FQGNSA. The V gene lost 6 bases and the J gene lost 4 bases, with 12 bases spanning the gap. As DNA, the CDR3 is TGTGCCAGCAGGTCGGGGGTTGGCACCGGGGAGCTGTTTTTT. It translates to CASRSGVGTGELFF.

V gene TRBV5-1 combines with J gene TRBJ2-1; D possibly corresponds to TRBD1 (6 bases). Germline CDR1 and CDR2: SGHRS and YFSETQ. Trimming shortened V by 4 bases and J by 7 bases, and 9 bases separated the two germline ends. This CDR3 is built from 12 residues. CDR3 DNA: TGCGCCAGCAGCGTACAGGGAAATGAGCAGTTCTTC. Its translation: CASSVQGNEQFF.

For this clone: Other DNA sequences in this specimen translate into the identical CDR3. CDR3 sequence reads: CASSQGTAYGYTF. The CDR3 DNA reads TGTGCCAGCAGCCAAGGGACAGCGTATGGCTACACCTTC. The chain is built from TRBV14 and TRBJ1-2; TRBD1 is a possible D gene (6 bases). This CDR3 is built from 13 residues. V shed 1 base and J shed 5 bases, with 8 bases lying between them. Germline assignment: CDR1 SGHDN and CDR2 FVKESK.

The chain recombines TRBV7-9 with TRBJ2-5; possibly TRBD1 or TRBD2 for D (5 bases each). Germline V CDR1 and CDR2: SEHNR, FQNEAQ (reference sequence). CDR3 size: 15 residues. V gave up 6 bases and J gave up 5 bases, with 19 bases separating them. The DNA of the CDR3 is TGTGCCAGCAGTCCAGGGAACCACGAGGGCGAGACCCAGTACTTC. Translating gives CASSPGNHEGETQYF.

The gene calls are TRBV5-4 and TRBJ2-7, with 13 bases aligning to TRBD2. The CDR3 has 15 residues. V was pared by 4 bases and J by 5 bases, with 6 bases of the junction left unmatched. Per germline, CDR1 SGHNT and CDR2 YYREEE (reference sequence). CDR3 region: CASSRGTSGKDEQYF. The CDR3 DNA sequence: TGTGCCAGCAGCCGCGGGACTAGCGGGAAGGACGAGCAGTACTTC.

This chain connects TRBV6-1 to TRBJ2-2, with 7 bases fitting TRBD2. Per the germline V gene, CDR1 is MNHNS and CDR2 is SASEGT. The length of the CDR3 is 14 residues. The V segment lost 4 bases and the J segment 6 bases; nucleotides outside the gene matches: 5. The CDR3 sequence is CASSVLGRAGELFF. The CDR3 DNA sequence: TGTGCCAGCAGTGTTTTAGGGAGGGCCGGGGAGCTGTTTTTT.

This chain uses TRBV6-4 with TRBJ1-2; 9 bases are a match to TRBD1. The CDR3 is made up of 14 amino acids. CDR1 and CDR2 from the germline V gene are MRHNA and SNTAGT. Trimming cost V 6 bases and J 7 bases; bases outside gene matches: 9. The CDR3 loop is CASRQQGALGGYTF. The CDR3 nucleotides read TGTGCCAGCAGGCAACAGGGGGCCCTCGGTGGCTACACCTTC.

The genes are TRBV11-2 and TRBJ2-5; tentative D call: TRBD2 (6 bases). V lost 1 base and J lost 7, with 13 bases in between. The CDR3 is made up of 14 amino acids. The germline V gene encodes CDR1 SGHAT and CDR2 FQNNGV. The CDR3 protein is CASSLAGDGGTQYF. In nucleotides, the CDR3 is TGTGCCAGCAGCTTAGCGGGGGATGGGGGGACCCAGTACTTC. Together with reference TRBV11-2 and TRBJ2-5, the CDR3 gives the full variable domain: EAGVAQSPRYKIIEKRQSVAFWCNPISGHATLYWYQQILGQGPKLLIQFQNNGVVDDSQLPKDRFSAERLKGVDSTLKIQPAKLEDSAVYLCASSLAGDGGTQYFGPGTRLLVL.

This clone was counted at least ten times. V gene TRBV10-3 combines with J gene TRBJ1-1, with D unresolved. V lost 2 bases, J lost 1 base, and 11 bases lay in between. Germline values: CDR1 ENHRY, CDR2 SYGVKD. The CDR3 consists of 15 residues. The CDR3 coding sequence is TGTGCCATCAGTGAGATCGGACGGAAGAACACTGAAGCTTTCTTT. Protein product: CAISEIGRKNTEAFF.

The genes are TRBV11-2 and TRBJ2-3, with D possibly being TRBD2 (5 bases). Trimming cost V 1 base and J 6 bases, with 17 bases left between them. CDR1 is SGHAT and CDR2 is FQNNGV in the germline V gene. This CDR3 comprises 16 residues. CDR3: CASSLVYGNPLDTQYF. In nucleotides, the CDR3 is TGTGCCAGCAGCTTAGTTTACGGGAACCCCTTGGATACGCAGTATTTT.

The genes are TRBV10-3 and TRBJ2-7, with 14 bases matching TRBD2. The CDR3 consists of 16 residues. Germline CDR1 ENHRY, CDR2 SYGVKD. Trimming at V came to 2 bases and at J to 2 bases, leaving 2 bases not matched to a gene. CDR3 nucleotides: TGTGCCATCAGTGAGGGACTAGCGGGAGGCCCCTACGAGCAGTACTTC. Translated: CAISEGLAGGPYEQYF.

CDR3 coding DNA: TGTGCCATCAGTACGGGTGGACGGAACTCCTACGAGCAGTACTTC. Its translation: CAISTGGRNSYEQYF. The J gene is TRBJ2-7, the V gene TRBV10-3; D gene uncertain. The germline CDR1 and CDR2 sequences are ENHRY and SYGVKD. This CDR3 region has 15 residues. The V end lost 5 bases, the J end lost 0 bases, and 14 bases lay between the germline ends.

Notes on this clone: This likely stems from a read error, as it lies one base from a far larger clone. V gene TRBV5-1 combines with J gene TRBJ1-2; no definite D call. V was trimmed by 0 bases and J by 4 bases, leaving 4 bases between them. The CDR3 runs to 12 residues. Per the germline V gene, CDR1 is SGHRS and CDR2 is YFSETQ. The CDR3 DNA reads TGCGCCAGCAGCTTGGCTAGCTATGGCTACACCTTC. It translates to CASSLASYGYTF.